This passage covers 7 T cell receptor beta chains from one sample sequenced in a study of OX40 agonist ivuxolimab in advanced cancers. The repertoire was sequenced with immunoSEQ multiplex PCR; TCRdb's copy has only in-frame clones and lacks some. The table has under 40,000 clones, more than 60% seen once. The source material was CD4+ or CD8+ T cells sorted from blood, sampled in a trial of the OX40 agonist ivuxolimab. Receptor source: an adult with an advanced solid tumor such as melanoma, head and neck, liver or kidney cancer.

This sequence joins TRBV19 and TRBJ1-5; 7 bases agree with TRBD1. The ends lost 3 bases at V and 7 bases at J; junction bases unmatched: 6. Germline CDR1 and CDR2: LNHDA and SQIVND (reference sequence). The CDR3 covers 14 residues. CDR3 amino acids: CASSMRQGWQPQHF. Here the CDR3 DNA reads TGTGCCAGTAGTATGCGACAGGGCTGGCAGCCCCAGCATTTT.

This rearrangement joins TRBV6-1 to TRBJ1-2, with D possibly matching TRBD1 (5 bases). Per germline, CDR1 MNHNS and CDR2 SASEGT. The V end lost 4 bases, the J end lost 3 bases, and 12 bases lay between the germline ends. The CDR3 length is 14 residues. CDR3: CASSGVRADYGYTF. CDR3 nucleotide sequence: TGTGCCAGCAGTGGAGTCAGGGCTGACTATGGCTACACCTTC.

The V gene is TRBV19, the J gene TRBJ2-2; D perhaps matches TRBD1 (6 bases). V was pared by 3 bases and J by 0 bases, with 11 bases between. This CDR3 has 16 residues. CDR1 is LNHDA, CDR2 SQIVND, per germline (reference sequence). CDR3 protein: CASSIHPGANTGELFF. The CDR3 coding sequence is TGTGCCAGTAGTATTCATCCAGGGGCGAACACCGGGGAGCTGTTTTTT.

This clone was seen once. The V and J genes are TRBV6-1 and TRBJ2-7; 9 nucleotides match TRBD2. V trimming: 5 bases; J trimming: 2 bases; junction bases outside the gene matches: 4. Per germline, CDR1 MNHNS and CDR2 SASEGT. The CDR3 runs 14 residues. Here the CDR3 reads CASSRSGGTYEQYF. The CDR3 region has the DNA TGTGCCAGCAGTCGTAGCGGGGGAACCTACGAGCAGTACTTC.

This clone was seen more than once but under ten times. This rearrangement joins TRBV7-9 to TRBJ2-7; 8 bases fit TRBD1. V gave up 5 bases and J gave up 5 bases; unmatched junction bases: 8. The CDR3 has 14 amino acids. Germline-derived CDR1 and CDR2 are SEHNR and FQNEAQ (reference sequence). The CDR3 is CASSTRQGWDEQYF. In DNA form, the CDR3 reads TGTGCCAGCAGCACCCGACAGGGGTGGGACGAGCAGTACTTC.

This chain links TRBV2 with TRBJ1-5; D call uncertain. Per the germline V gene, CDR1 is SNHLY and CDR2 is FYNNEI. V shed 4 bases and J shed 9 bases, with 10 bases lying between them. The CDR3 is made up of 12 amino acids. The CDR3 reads CASSVWGGPQHF. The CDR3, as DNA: TGTGCCAGCAGTGTTTGGGGAGGGCCCCAGCATTTT.

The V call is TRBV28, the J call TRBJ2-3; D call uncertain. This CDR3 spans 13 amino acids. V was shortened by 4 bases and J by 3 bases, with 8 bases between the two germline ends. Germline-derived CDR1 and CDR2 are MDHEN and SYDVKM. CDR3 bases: TGTGCCAGCAGTTACCAGATTACAGATACGCAGTATTTT. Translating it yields CASSYQITDTQYF.